Presented here are 29 T cell receptor beta chains from one specimen sequenced in a study of T-cell reconstitution after alpha-beta-depleted transplantation in children. Library preparation (for TCRbeta) was performed with unique molecular identifiers. Each CDR3 protein is one row after TCRdb ran MiXCR on the PCR reads. The table records about 290,000 distinct CDR3 sequences, 10% of them present only once. Specimen: PBMCs, collected before TCRalphabeta/CD19-depleted stem cell transplant. These receptors all come from a boy under three years old with acute myeloid leukemia, due to receive a stem cell transplant.

This sequence joins TRBV5-6 and TRBJ1-1, with D possibly TRBD1 on 5 matching bases. CDR1 is SGHDT, CDR2 YYEEEE, per germline. V lost 2 bases to trimming and J lost 1 base, with 9 bases between them. This CDR3 spans 14 amino acids. The CDR3 is CASSFGHPNTEAFF. CDR3 nucleotide sequence: TGTGCCAGCAGCTTTGGACACCCGAACACTGAAGCTTTCTTT.

This rearrangement joins TRBV20-1 to TRBJ1-3, with a possible D match to TRBD1 (6 bases). The germline gives CDR1 DFQATT, CDR2 SNEGSKA (reference sequence). Trimming took off 3 bases at V and 2 bases at J, with 11 bases between the two ends. The CDR3 totals 14 residues. CDR3 sequence: CSARKGEAGNTIYF. The CDR3 coding sequence is TGCAGTGCTAGGAAGGGGGAAGCTGGAAACACCATATATTTT.

This clonotype came up many times. J is TRBJ1-2 and V is TRBV6-1; D is undetermined. The V gene's germline CDR1 is MNHNS and CDR2 SASEGT. Trimming removed 6 bases from V and 4 bases from J, with 15 bases in between. This CDR3 is 14 amino acids long. The CDR3 bases are TGTGCCAGCAGCCGATCAGAGGTGGGCTATGGCTACACCTTC. The encoded protein is CASSRSEVGYGYTF.

The sample holds many counts of this clonotype. The chain is built from TRBV20-1 and TRBJ2-3; 10 nucleotides line up with TRBD1. Germline loops: CDR1 DFQATT, CDR2 SNEGSKA (reference sequence). V was pared by 0 bases and J by 1 base, with 7 bases of the junction left unmatched. The CDR3 runs to 17 residues. The CDR3 nucleotides are TGCAGTGCTAGAGATTCGACTGGGACAGGGGGCACAGATACGCAGTATTTT. Translated, it gives CSARDSTGTGGTDTQYF.

This clonotype was seen repeatedly, ten times or more. The rearrangement links TRBV21-1 to TRBJ2-4; the table's D gene call, TRBD2, was not cross checked with the DNA. TRBV21-1 is labeled a pseudogene. The CDR3 totals 16 residues. CDR3 residues: CASSFRYRTAKNIQYF. The CDR3 nucleotides are TGTGCCAGCAGCTTCCGATACCGGACTGCCAAAAACATTCAGTACTTC.

This clonotype was picked up many times. This chain connects TRBV4-3 to TRBJ2-3; D is unclear. Between the trimmed V and J ends, which lost 0 bases and 0 bases, there was a span of 7 bases. This CDR3 has 15 residues. CDR1 is LGHNA, CDR2 YSLEER, per germline. For the CDR3, the DNA is TGCGCCAGCAGCCAAGAATTAAGGAGCACAGATACGCAGTATTTT. It encodes CASSQELRSTDTQYF.

In this sample, this clonotype turned up once. With a much larger clone just one base away, this may be a read error. The J gene is TRBJ1-2, the V gene TRBV7-9; 8 bases align to TRBD1. Per the germline V gene, CDR1 is SEHNR and CDR2 is FQNEAQ (reference sequence). V lost 4 bases, J lost 6 bases, and 10 bases stayed unmatched. This CDR3 region has 15 residues. The CDR3 is CASSSVTGVKDGYTF. CDR3 DNA: TGTGCCAGCAGCTCGGTGACAGGGGTGAAGGATGGCTACACCTTC.

This clonotype was detected many times. The chain couples TRBV6-5 to TRBJ2-5; 7 bases are a match to TRBD1. V trimming: 0 bases; J trimming: 4 bases; junction bases outside the gene matches: 2. Germline CDR1 reads MNHEY; CDR2 reads SVGAGI. CDR3 length: 14 amino acids. CDR3: CASSYSTGLETQYF. CDR3 nucleotides: TGTGCCAGCAGTTACTCGACAGGGCTAGAGACCCAGTACTTC.

This clonotype has only a few counts. The chain is built from TRBV20-1 and TRBJ2-5; 11 bases match TRBD2. In germline, CDR1 is DFQATT, CDR2 SNEGSKA (reference sequence). Germline trimming cut 5 bases from V and 4 bases from J; bases unmatched to any gene: 9. The CDR3 runs to 15 residues. The CDR3 nucleotides are TGCAGTGCTCTTGTAGCGGGAGGGCCTAGAGAGACCCAGTACTTC. Translating it yields CSALVAGGPRETQYF.

This clonotype was picked up many times. The chain joins TRBV7-3 to TRBJ2-1, with D possibly matching TRBD1 (6 bases). Germline CDR1 and CDR2: SGHTA and FQGTGA. Trimming cost V 0 bases and J 5 bases, with 8 bases left between them. The CDR3 extends over 14 amino acids. CDR3 nucleotide sequence: TGTGCCAGCAGCTTAACAGGACAGAACAATGAGCAGTTCTTC. This sequence encodes CASSLTGQNNEQFF.

This chain uses TRBV19 with TRBJ2-7; possibly TRBD2 for D (5 bases). Trimming took 0 bases from V and 2 from J, leaving 14 bases between them. In germline, CDR1 is LNHDA, CDR2 SQIVND (reference sequence). CDR3 length equals 16 residues. CDR3 coding DNA: TGTGCCAGTAGTATAGATCGGGAAAGGGCGACCTACGAGCAGTACTTC. Protein sequence: CASSIDRERATYEQYF.

V and J are TRBV2 and TRBJ2-2; TRBD1 matches 9 bases. Germline V gene data show CDR1 as SNHLY and CDR2 as FYNNEI. The CDR3 runs 16 residues. The V segment lost 3 bases and the J segment 5 bases; nucleotides outside the gene matches: 7. The CDR3 DNA reads TGTGCCAGCAGTGATTGGAGGACAGGGGTTACCGGGGAGCTGTTTTTT. It translates to CASSDWRTGVTGELFF.

In regard to this clonotype: A much larger clone lies one base from this, so it may be a read error. The chain combines TRBV2 with TRBJ2-2, with D tentatively TRBD2 (7 bases). Per the germline V gene, CDR1 is SNHLY and CDR2 is FYNNEI. The V and J ends lost 2 bases and 1 base respectively, with 17 bases between them. The CDR3 is 18 residues long. DNA for the CDR3: TGTGCCAGCAGTGAACTCGACGGGCGGGGGCTGAACACCGGGGAGCTGTTTTTT. Its protein product is CASSELDGRGLNTGELFF.

The chain is built from TRBV27 and TRBJ2-1, with D possibly being TRBD1 or TRBD2 (6 bases each). CDR1 MNHEY and CDR2 SMNVEV come from the germline V gene (reference sequence). V lost 5 bases to trimming and J lost 0 bases, with 11 bases between them. The CDR3 totals 15 residues. CDR3 coding DNA: TGTGCCAGCAGTCTACGGGGGCTCTCCTACAATGAGCAGTTCTTC. Translated: CASSLRGLSYNEQFF.

This clonotype was found many times. The V gene is TRBV19, the J gene TRBJ2-7, with 9 bases lining up with TRBD2. V trimming: 6 bases; J trimming: 3 bases; junction bases outside the gene matches: 6. The V gene's germline CDR1 is LNHDA and CDR2 SQIVND (reference sequence). CDR3 length equals 14 residues. The CDR3, as DNA: TGTGCCAGTAGCGGCGGGAGGGCCGGCTACGAGCAGTACTTC. Translation: CASSGGRAGYEQYF.

This clonotype was picked up many times. The rearrangement links TRBV20-1 to TRBJ2-7, with no clear D. From germline, CDR1 is DFQATT and CDR2 SNEGSKA (reference sequence). Trimming stripped 2 bases from V and 1 base from J, with 9 bases between. This CDR3 spans 13 amino acids. CDR3 sequence (DNA): TGCAGTGCTAGACGATCGTTGTCCTACGAGCAGTACTTC. It codes for CSARRSLSYEQYF.

This clonotype was counted a few times. The chain has TRBV28 and TRBJ1-3; D is unresolved. Germline-derived CDR1 and CDR2 are MDHEN and SYDVKM. The CDR3 spans 13 residues. V was pared by 10 bases and J by 4 bases, with 14 bases between. CDR3 amino acids: CATGSVGGNTIYF. DNA for the CDR3: TGTGCCACCGGGTCCGTAGGAGGAAACACCATATATTTT.

This clonotype occurred once. Since a much larger clone is just one base distant, this may be a read error. Lacking the conserved final phenylalanine or tryptophan, this CDR3 likely reflects a read error. The chain links TRBV11-1 to TRBJ2-1; the match to TRBD2 covers 12 bases. J lost 3 bases, V lost 6 bases, and 12 bases had no gene match. The CDR3 loop spans 18 amino acids. From germline, CDR1 is SGHAT and CDR2 FQDESV (reference sequence). The CDR3 loop reads CASSSALSGLAGYNEQFI. DNA of the CDR3: TGTGCCAGCAGTTCCGCCCTCTCGGGACTAGCGGGCTACAATGAGCAGTTCATC.

The sample holds a few counts of this clonotype. The chain couples TRBV28 to TRBJ2-3, with D unclear. In germline, CDR1 is MDHEN, CDR2 SYDVKM. Trimming took off 5 bases at V and 4 bases at J, with 22 bases between the two ends. This CDR3 region has 17 residues. This chain's CDR3 is CASSLAGPSDIPDTQYF. DNA of the CDR3: TGTGCCAGCAGTCTTGCAGGCCCTTCGGATATCCCAGATACGCAGTATTTT.

This clonotype was found many times. CDR3 coding DNA: TGTGCCAGCACCCCGGTACTCGGAGAGACCCAGTACTTC. Amino acid sequence: CASTPVLGETQYF. The chain employs TRBV12-3 or TRBV12-4 and TRBJ2-5, with no clear D. CDR3 length: 13 residues. The V end was cut by 7 bases, the J end by 4 bases, with 13 bases between.

This clonotype appeared many times. J is TRBJ2-2 and V is TRBV5-1, with 10 bases that match TRBD1. Unmatched junction bases numbered 8, after V lost 5 bases and J lost 4 bases. The V gene's germline CDR1 is SGHRS and CDR2 YFSETQ. The CDR3 spans 16 residues. The CDR3 protein is CASSEMGQGSTGELFF. The CDR3 region has the DNA TGCGCCAGCAGTGAGATGGGACAGGGGTCCACCGGGGAGCTGTTTTTT.

Ten or more counts support this clonotype. The rearrangement links TRBV12-3 or TRBV12-4 to TRBJ2-1; 13 positions match TRBD2. CDR3 length: 13 amino acids. The J segment lost 7 bases and the V segment lost 10 bases, leaving 4 bases of the junction unmatched. Here the CDR3 reads CATRLAGGNEQFF. The CDR3 bases are TGTGCCACTCGACTAGCGGGAGGAAATGAGCAGTTCTTC.

In this sample, this clonotype turned up many times. The V gene is TRBV5-1, the J gene TRBJ2-3; 9 nucleotides line up with TRBD1. In germline, CDR1 is SGHRS, CDR2 YFSETQ. CDR3 length: 13 amino acids. V lost 4 bases to trimming and J lost 5 bases; unmatched junction nucleotides: 2. The DNA for the CDR3 is TGCGCCAGCAGCGCGGACAGGGGAGATACGCAGTATTTT. It yields the protein CASSADRGDTQYF.

This clonotype came up a few times. V and J are TRBV28 and TRBJ2-4, with D unclear. Germline lookup yields CDR1 MDHEN and CDR2 SYDVKM. This CDR3 is built from 13 residues. V lost 8 bases and J lost 1, with 9 bases in between. In DNA, the CDR3 is TGTGCCAGCCTCCCCCTTGCCAAAAACATTCAGTACTTC. This gives the protein CASLPLAKNIQYF.

This clonotype was counted many times. DNA for the CDR3: TGTGCCAGCAGTTCTGCACAGGGGGCCGATACGCAGTATTTT. Translation: CASSSAQGADTQYF. The V call is TRBV12-3 or TRBV12-4, the J call TRBJ2-3, with TRBD1 matching 9 bases. This CDR3 has 14 residues. The trim removed 4 bases at V and 6 bases at J, leaving 5 bases unmatched.

In this sample, this clonotype turned up a few times. The V gene is TRBV12-3 or TRBV12-4, the J gene TRBJ1-1; 7 bases align to TRBD1. The CDR3 contains 14 residues. J gave up 4 bases and V 4 bases, and 6 bases lay outside the gene matches. CDR3 loop: CASSYHRGSTEAFF. The DNA of the CDR3 is TGTGCCAGCAGTTACCACAGGGGTTCCACTGAAGCTTTCTTT.

The V and J genes are TRBV20-1 and TRBJ1-6; TRBD1 matches at 8 bases. Germline V CDR1 and CDR2: DFQATT, SNEGSKA (reference sequence). CDR3 length equals 16 residues. V shed 1 base and J 14 bases; nucleotides not matched to a gene: 16. CDR3 DNA: TGCAGTGCTAGAGCACGGCAGGGACAGGAGAATTCGGCCCTCCACTTT. As protein: CSARARQGQENSALHF.

This clonotype was seen more than once but under ten times. The V gene is TRBV4-3, the J gene TRBJ2-2; 7 bases map to TRBD2. The CDR3 is 17 residues long. CDR1 is LGHNA, CDR2 YSLEER, per germline. The junction had 8 bases not matched to a gene; V was cut back by 1 base and J by 3 bases. The CDR3 reads CASSQGGTGGYTGELFF. DNA for the CDR3: TGCGCCAGCAGCCAAGGGGGGACGGGAGGATACACCGGGGAGCTGTTTTTT.

This clonotype was found many times. The chain combines TRBV20-1 with TRBJ2-3; 11 nucleotides align to TRBD2. In germline, CDR1 is DFQATT, CDR2 SNEGSKA (reference sequence). There are 15 residues in the CDR3. Unmatched junction bases numbered 6, after V lost 5 bases and J lost 2 bases. The CDR3 loop reads CSAWGTSGVTDTQYF. DNA for the CDR3: TGCAGTGCTTGGGGGACTAGCGGAGTCACAGATACGCAGTATTTT.